Following are 5 T cell receptor beta chains from one sample sequenced in a study of Ad26.COV2.S vaccination and SARS-CoV-2 variants. Only in-frame clones appear in the TCRdb table, and some are missing; sequencing was by immunoSEQ multiplex PCR. The table has roughly 700,000 clones, about 89% seen once. Treatment described: some 20 received Ad26.COV2.S at low or high dose, single or two shots; about 5 received placebo; per-sample allocation not given. Collection of samples fell on day 63 after the first vaccine or placebo injection. The specimen comprised peripheral blood, sampled in a trial of Ad26.COV2.S vaccine versus placebo. Every receptor here comes from a person between 18 and 65 years old who received the Ad26.COV2.S COVID-19 vaccine or a placebo.

In DNA form, the CDR3 reads TGTGCCAGTAGTATTGGCGGGTTCACTGGAAACACCATATATTTT. Amino acid sequence: CASSIGGFTGNTIYF. The rearrangement links TRBV19 to TRBJ1-3, with unresolved D. Deletions cut 3 bases from V and 2 bases from J, with 11 bases between. Germline V gene lookup returns CDR1 LNHDA and CDR2 SQIVND (reference sequence). The CDR3 runs 15 residues.

The chain joins TRBV23-1 to TRBJ1-4; D call uncertain. TRBV23-1 is known as an ORF, though its function is uncertain. V was pared by 6 bases and J by 0 bases, with 8 bases between. The CDR3 covers 14 residues. CDR3 residues: CASRTVTTNEKLFF. CDR3 nucleotide sequence: TGCGCCAGCAGGACGGTGACAACTAATGAAAAACTGTTTTTT.

Points on this clone: The sample carries other DNA sequences with the same CDR3. This sequence joins TRBV30 and TRBJ1-5, with TRBD1 as a possible D gene (5 bases). V was pared by 2 bases and J by 4 bases, with 9 bases between. The CDR3 has 13 residues. Germline V gene sequence: CDR1 GTSNPN, CDR2 SVGIG (reference sequence). CDR3 amino acids: CAWSTRGNQPQHF. In nucleotides, the CDR3 is TGTGCCTGGAGTACGAGGGGAAATCAGCCCCAGCATTTT.

The chain joins TRBV7-2 to TRBJ1-6, with D hard to call. Per germline, CDR1 SGHTA and CDR2 FQGNSA. Trimming took off 2 bases at V and 9 bases at J, with 5 bases between the two ends. The CDR3 is made up of 12 amino acids. The CDR3 bases are TGTGCCAGCAGCTTAATGGTTTCACCCCTCCACTTT. Translation gives CASSLMVSPLHF.

This sequence joins TRBV5-1 and TRBJ2-7; 8 bases match TRBD2. From germline, CDR1 is SGHRS and CDR2 YFSETQ. After removal of 4 bases from V and 3 bases from J, the junction contained 12 bases not matched to a gene. This CDR3 is built from 16 residues. The CDR3 DNA is TGCGCCAGCAGCCCACGTGGGCTAGCGGGTTACTACGAGCAGTACTTC. Protein: CASSPRGLAGYYEQYF.